One and the same sample provided the 8 T cell receptor beta chains below, sequenced in a study of beta chain features in type 1 diabetes. Since all of the isolated RNA was reverse transcribed, expressed TCRB transcripts were what got sequenced. Libraries were prepared by immunoSEQ multiplex PCR; TCRdb keeps only in-frame clonotypes and omits some of them. The sample contains 240,000 or so clones, roughly two thirds of which appear only once. Material for sequencing was naive CD4+ T cells from blood. The receptors derive from a man younger than 45 in good health.

Only a few counts were recorded for this clone. The same CDR3 arises from other DNA sequences in this sample as well. The V and J genes are TRBV30 and TRBJ1-3; no clear D gene. Trimming removed 2 bases from V and 4 bases from J, with 3 bases in between. Per the germline V gene, CDR1 is GTSNPN and CDR2 is SVGIG (reference sequence). CDR3 size: 11 residues. For the CDR3, the DNA is TGTGCCTGGAGTCCCGGAAACACCATATATTTT. Its protein is CAWSPGNTIYF.

This chain uses TRBV29-1 with TRBJ1-5; no definite D call. V dropped 6 bases and J dropped 2 bases, with 11 bases sitting between them. The CDR3 is 13 residues long. Germline V gene data show CDR1 as SQVTM and CDR2 as ANQGSEA. The CDR3 nucleotides read TGCAGCGTGTTCGAAGGCGGCAATCAGCCCCAGCATTTT. It specifies CSVFEGGNQPQHF.

As for this clone: The sample carries other DNA sequences with the same CDR3. In DNA form, the CDR3 reads TGTGCCAGCAGCTTGGGCCAAGAGACCCAGTACTTC. Its protein product is CASSLGQETQYF. This chain connects TRBV5-6 to TRBJ2-5; D not resolved. The V and J ends lost 0 bases and 1 base respectively, with 1 base between them. This CDR3 is 12 amino acids long. The germline gives CDR1 SGHDT, CDR2 YYEEEE.

CDR3 amino acids: CSVVSPGTGLSGYGYTF. The CDR3 DNA sequence: TGCAGCGTTGTCAGTCCCGGGACAGGGCTCAGCGGCTATGGCTACACCTTC. The chain joins TRBV29-1 to TRBJ1-2; 9 nucleotides agree with TRBD1. In germline, CDR1 is SQVTM, CDR2 ANQGSEA. The V gene end was trimmed by 4 bases and the J gene end by 4 bases; junction bases not matched to a gene: 16. This CDR3 has 17 residues.

The rearrangement joins TRBV10-3 to TRBJ2-1; 8 bases line up with TRBD1. V lost 6 bases and J lost 6; bases outside the gene matches: 13. The CDR3 is 16 amino acids. Germline CDR1 ENHRY, CDR2 SYGVKD. CDR3 amino acids: CAISRQGTTLVNEQFF. CDR3 bases: TGTGCCATCAGCAGACAGGGGACCACGCTGGTCAATGAGCAGTTCTTC.

The J gene is TRBJ2-4, the V gene TRBV18; a weak D match, TRBD1 (6 bases). This CDR3 spans 16 amino acids. The V end lost 3 bases, the J end lost 0 bases, and 12 bases lay between the germline ends. The germline CDR1 and CDR2 sequences are KGHSH and LQKENI. This CDR3 reads CASSPIGQLAKNIQYF. CDR3 DNA sequence: TGTGCCAGCTCACCTATCGGACAGCTAGCCAAAAACATTCAGTACTTC.

This clone showed up just a few times. The chain recombines TRBV9 with TRBJ2-6; D is unclear. V was cut by 6 bases and J by 3 bases, with 13 bases left in between. The V gene's germline CDR1 is SGDLS and CDR2 YYNGEE. The CDR3 consists of 15 residues. DNA for the CDR3: TGTGCCAGCACCCAACTGGGAAGTGGGGCCAACGTCCTGACTTTC. Translation: CASTQLGSGANVLTF.

V usage is TRBV27 and J usage is TRBJ2-1; 12 positions agree with TRBD2. CDR1 is MNHEY and CDR2 is SMNVEV in the germline V gene (reference sequence). This CDR3 is 14 amino acids long. V was pared by 3 bases and J by 7 bases, with 1 base of the junction left unmatched. The CDR3 protein is CASSFGLAGNEQFF. As DNA, the CDR3 is TGTGCCAGCAGTTTTGGACTAGCGGGGAATGAGCAGTTCTTC.